This T cell receptor (beta chain) is drawn from a study of CD4 T cell repertoires in COVID-19. Data came from immunoSEQ multiplex PCR; TCRdb stores just in-frame clones and leaves some out. The sample holds under 800 clones; 7.3% are singletons and the top ten take 9% to 12%. The CDR3 runs 15 residues. Germline CDR1 reads LNHNV; CDR2 reads YYDKDF (reference sequence). Trimming removed 0 bases from V and 1 base from J, with 7 bases in between. In its sample, this clone is medium-sized. The antigen is not known. Antigen-reactive proliferating T cell lines came from CFSE-labeled cells given autologous monocytes and SARS-CoV-2 spike or nucleoprotein. Cultures began with some 500,000 cells for each subset.

Sample: circulating follicular helper CD4+ T cells, cultured in vitro, taken after recovery from COVID-19. The sequence derives from a human donor who had COVID-19. V usage is TRBV15 and J usage is TRBJ1-3, with D possibly matching TRBD1 (5 bases). This chain's CDR3 is CATSRDTGSGNTIYF. The CDR3 DNA follows: TGTGCCACCAGCAGAGATACAGGATCTGGAAACACCATATATTTT.